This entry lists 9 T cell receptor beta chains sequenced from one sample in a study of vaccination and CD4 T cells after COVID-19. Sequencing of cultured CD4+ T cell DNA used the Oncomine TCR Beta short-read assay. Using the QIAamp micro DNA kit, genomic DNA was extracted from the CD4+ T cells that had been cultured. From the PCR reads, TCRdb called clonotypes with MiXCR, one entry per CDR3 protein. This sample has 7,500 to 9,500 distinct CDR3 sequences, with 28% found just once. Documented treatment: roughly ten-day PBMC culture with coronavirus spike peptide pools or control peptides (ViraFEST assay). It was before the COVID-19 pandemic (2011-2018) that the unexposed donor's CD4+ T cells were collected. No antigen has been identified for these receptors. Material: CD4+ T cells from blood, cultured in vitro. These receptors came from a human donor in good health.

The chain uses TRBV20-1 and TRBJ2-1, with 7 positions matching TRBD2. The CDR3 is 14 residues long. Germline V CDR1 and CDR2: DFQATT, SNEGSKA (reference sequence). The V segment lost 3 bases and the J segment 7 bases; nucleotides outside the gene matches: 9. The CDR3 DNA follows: TGCAGTGCTAGGATCGGCGGGAGTACTAATGAGCAGTTCTTC. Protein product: CSARIGGSTNEQFF.

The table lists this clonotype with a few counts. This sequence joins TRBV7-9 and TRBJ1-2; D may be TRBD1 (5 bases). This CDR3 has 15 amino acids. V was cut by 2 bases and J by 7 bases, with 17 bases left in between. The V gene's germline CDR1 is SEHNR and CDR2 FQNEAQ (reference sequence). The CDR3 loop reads CASSLFAGTSSGYTF. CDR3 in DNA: TGTGCCAGCAGCTTATTTGCAGGGACCTCTTCTGGCTACACCTTC.

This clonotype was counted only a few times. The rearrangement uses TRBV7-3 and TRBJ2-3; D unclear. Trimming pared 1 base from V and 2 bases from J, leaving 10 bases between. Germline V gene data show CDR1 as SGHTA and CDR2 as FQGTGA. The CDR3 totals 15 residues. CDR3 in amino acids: CASSLRSDYTDTQYF. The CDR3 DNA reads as TGTGCCAGCAGCTTAAGGTCGGATTACACAGATACGCAGTATTTT.

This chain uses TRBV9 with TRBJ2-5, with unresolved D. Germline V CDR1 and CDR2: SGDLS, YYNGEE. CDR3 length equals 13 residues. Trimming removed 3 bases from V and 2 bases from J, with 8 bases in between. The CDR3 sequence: CASSAGSQETQYF. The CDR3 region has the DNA TGTGCCAGCAGCGCAGGATCTCAAGAGACCCAGTACTTC.

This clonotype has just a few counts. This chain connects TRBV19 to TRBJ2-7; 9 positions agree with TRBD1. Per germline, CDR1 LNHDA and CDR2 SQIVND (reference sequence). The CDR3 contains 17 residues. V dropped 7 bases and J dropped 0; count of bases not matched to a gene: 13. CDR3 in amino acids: CASKNSHGTGSSYEQYF. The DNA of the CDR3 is TGTGCCAGTAAGAACAGCCACGGGACAGGGTCCTCCTACGAGCAGTACTTC.

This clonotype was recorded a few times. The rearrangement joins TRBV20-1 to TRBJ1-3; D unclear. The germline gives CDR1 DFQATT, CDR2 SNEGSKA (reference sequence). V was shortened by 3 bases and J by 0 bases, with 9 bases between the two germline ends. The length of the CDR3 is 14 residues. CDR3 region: CSARDGLSGNTIYF. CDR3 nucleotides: TGCAGTGCTAGGGACGGACTCTCTGGAAACACCATATATTTT.

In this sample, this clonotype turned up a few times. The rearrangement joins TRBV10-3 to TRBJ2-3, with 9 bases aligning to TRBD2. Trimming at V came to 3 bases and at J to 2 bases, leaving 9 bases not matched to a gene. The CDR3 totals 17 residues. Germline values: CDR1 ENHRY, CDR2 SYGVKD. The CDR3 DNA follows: TGTGCCATCAGTGACCCGAGAGCGGGAGGCCACACAGATACGCAGTATTTT. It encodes CAISDPRAGGHTDTQYF.

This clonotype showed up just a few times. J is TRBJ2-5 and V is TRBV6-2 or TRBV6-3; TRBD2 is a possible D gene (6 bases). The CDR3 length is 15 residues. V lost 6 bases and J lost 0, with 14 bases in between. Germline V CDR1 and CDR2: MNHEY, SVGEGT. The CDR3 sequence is CASRPYRGDQETQYF. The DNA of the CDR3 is TGTGCCAGCAGACCTTATCGCGGGGACCAAGAGACCCAGTACTTC.

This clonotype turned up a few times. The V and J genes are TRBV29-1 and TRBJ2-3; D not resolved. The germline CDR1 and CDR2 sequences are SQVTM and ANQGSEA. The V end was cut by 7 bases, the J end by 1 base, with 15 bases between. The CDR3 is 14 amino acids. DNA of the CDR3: TGCAGCGGCACTGGAAGGGCTGGCACAGATACGCAGTATTTT. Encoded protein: CSGTGRAGTDTQYF.